A selection of T cell receptor beta chains follows, all from one sample in a study of technical replicates of blood from several donors. Produced via immunoSEQ multiplex PCR; TCRdb's table is partial and in-frame only. This sample yields about 100,000 clones, of which approximately 95% are seen a single time; 0.34% belongs to the top ten. Sequencing input: T cells isolated from PBMCs. The receptors stem from a human donor in good health. Each CDR3 is given without its conserved first and last residue.

J gene,V gene,CDR3 protein
TRBJ1-4,TRBV11-2,ASSLGPTGEGEKLF
TRBJ2-3,TRBV5-1,ASSLGPEQDTQY
TRBJ1-2,TRBV11-2,ASSSLQGNGYT
TRBJ2-1,TRBV19,ASRGQGGYNEQF
TRBJ1-5,TRBV6-1,ASGGGAYNNQPQH
TRBJ2-1,TRBV9,ASSAWDSYNEQF
TRBJ1-1,TRBV19,ASSETLNTEAF
TRBJ1-5,TRBV19,ASSRQGGQPQH
TRBJ1-1,TRBV6-5,ASSSLRGNTEAF
TRBJ2-3,TRBV9,ASSVGELRLAGDSTDTQY
TRBJ2-3,TRBV11-2,ASSLVPGQGTDTQY
TRBJ2-1,TRBV7-3,ASRTGNSYNEQF
TRBJ2-7,TRBV11-3,ASRGRQGNRYEQY
TRBJ2-7,TRBV7-2,ASSSNRGFVLNEQY
TRBJ1-5,TRBV29-1,SVATGGRNQPQH
TRBJ1-2,TRBV6-1,ASSETVPPGHYGYT
TRBJ1-2,TRBV19,ASSFHLGDSVGGYT
TRBJ1-2,TRBV6-5,ATTTGGLYGYT
TRBJ2-2,TRBV4-3,ASSPISGRGTGELF
TRBJ2-5,TRBV18,ASSPTNHDRQETQY
TRBJ2-1,TRBV4-3,ASSLLTYRETYNEQF
TRBJ1-5,TRBV5-5,ASSFGQSSNQPQH
TRBJ2-2,TRBV6-6,ASSSQGGAGELF
TRBJ1-1,TRBV7-8,ASSKRDGGSNTEAF
TRBJ1-2,TRBV19,ASSTGLSYGYT
TRBJ1-2,TRBV30,AWSGGFYYGYT
TRBJ1-5,TRBV9,ASSWDNSNQPQH
TRBJ2-1,TRBV10-2,ASRGLSNEQF
TRBJ1-1,TRBV9,ASSLRGGAYTEAF
TRBJ2-2,TRBV14,ASSPRLAGAGELF
TRBJ1-5,TRBV10-3,AISREGNQPQH
TRBJ1-4,TRBV10-1,ASIPGGLKKLF
TRBJ1-3,TRBV7-9,ASSRITGTGNTIY
TRBJ2-7,TRBV27,ASSLTGSSEQY
TRBJ2-1,TRBV4-1,ASSHQREIEEQF
TRBJ1-6,TRBV4-1,ASRLHVDSESPLH
TRBJ1-2,TRBV29-1,SPGTARCGYT
TRBJ2-5,TRBV4-2,ASSQEGEGVQETQY
TRBJ2-2,TRBV5-6,ASSPIRGRRTGELF
TRBJ1-2,TRBV4-1,ASSQSEKQGNYGYT
TRBJ2-7,TRBV5-1,ASSPGQTNSYEQY
TRBJ2-3,TRBV7-9,ASSFGTDTDTQY
TRBJ2-1,TRBV2,ASSSGTSWYEQF
TRBJ2-5,TRBV28,ASSFRGTATQETQY
TRBJ1-5,TRBV7-2,ASSMTGNQPQH
TRBJ2-3,TRBV2,ASSLTGGEADTQY
TRBJ1-2,TRBV6-6,ASRDRGREGYGYT
TRBJ1-1,TRBV9,ASSEGVYTEAF
TRBJ2-7,TRBV7-9,ASKSPGTYEQY
TRBJ1-5,TRBV6-1,ASSEINRANQPQH
TRBJ1-1,TRBV18,ASSPARGANTEAF